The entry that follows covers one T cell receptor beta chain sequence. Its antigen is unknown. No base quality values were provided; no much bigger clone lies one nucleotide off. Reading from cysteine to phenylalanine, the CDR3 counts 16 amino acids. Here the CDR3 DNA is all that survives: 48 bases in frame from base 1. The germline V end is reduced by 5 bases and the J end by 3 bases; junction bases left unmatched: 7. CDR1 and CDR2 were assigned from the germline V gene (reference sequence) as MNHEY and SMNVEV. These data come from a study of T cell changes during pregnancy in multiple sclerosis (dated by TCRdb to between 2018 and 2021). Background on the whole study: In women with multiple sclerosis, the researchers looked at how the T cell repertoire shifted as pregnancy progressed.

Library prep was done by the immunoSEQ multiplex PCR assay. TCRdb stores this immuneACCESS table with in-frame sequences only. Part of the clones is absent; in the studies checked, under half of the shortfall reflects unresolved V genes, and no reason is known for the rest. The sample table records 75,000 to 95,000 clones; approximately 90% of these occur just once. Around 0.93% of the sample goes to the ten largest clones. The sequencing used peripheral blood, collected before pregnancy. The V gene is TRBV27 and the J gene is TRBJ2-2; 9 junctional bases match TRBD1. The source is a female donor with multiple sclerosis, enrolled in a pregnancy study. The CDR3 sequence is CASSRRGTGYTGELFF. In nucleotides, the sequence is TGTGCCAGCAGTCGCAGAGGGACAGGGTACACCGGGGAGCTGTTTTTT.